Included here is one TCR beta chain sequence, with context. This clonotype was seen a handful of times. Its antigen is currently not known. No base-level quality is on record; no much larger clone is a single base apart. This entry belongs to a study of identical twins (dated by TCRdb to the mid-2010s). About the study as a whole: TCR alpha and beta repertoires from monozygotic twins, unrelated adults of various ages and cord blood were deep-sequenced to test whether fetal clonotypes persist. To rule out contamination, replicate twin experiments were performed at different times with different library preparation protocols.

Including the terminal cysteine and phenylalanine, the CDR3 comprises 19 residues. Solely the CDR3 DNA is kept, with 57 bases framed from the first base. Trimming removed 0 bases from V and 0 bases from J, leaving 21 bases between the germline ends. CDR1 and CDR2, per the germline V gene, are SGHRS and YFSETQ. Here is what the overall study found, with its caveats: Excess twin sharing in beta out-of-frame sequences was weaker because fewer shared sequences lowered the signal-to-noise ratio. Abundant cord blood beta clonotypes had fewer insertions, young adult naive repertoires showed a similar but weaker trend, and memory repertoires showed no such trend. Zero-insertion analyses could be partly confounded by invariant T cells such as MAIT and iNKT, though diverse VJ usage argued against such confounding for most clonotypes. Because the same donors could not be followed over many years, conclusions were based on cross-sectional statistical analysis. Recombination models systematically underestimated out-of-frame TCR alpha sharing in monozygotic twins but agreed with sharing between unrelated individuals. Compared with coincidental sharing between unrelated individuals, an excess of low generation-probability sequences was observed among out-of-frame TCR alpha sequences shared between twins.

Every donor was a healthy Caucasian. Three pairs of female monozygotic twins, all aged 18 to 29 years, were included in the twin cohort. Miltenyi CD45RO+ enrichment and human naive T-cell isolation kits were used to isolate memory (CD45RO+) and naive T cells from PBMC. Preparation of the library involved 5' RACE. TCRdb records Illumina HiSeq 2000 as the sequencer. A universal primer binding site was introduced by template switching, and a unique molecular identifier was present in the final cDNA, enabling accurate counting of TCR cDNA molecules. First-strand cDNA for TCR alpha and beta chains was synthesized from specific primers in the conserved constant-segment region. Each cDNA library was double barcoded, with a SMART-Mk sample barcode plus Illumina barcodes, to control for contamination. TruSeq adapter sequences and Illumina sample barcodes were added in two successive PCR steps. The TCR alpha and beta cDNA libraries were sequenced on the Illumina HiSeq platform using custom primers. The paper's data handling went like this. Unique molecular identifiers were extracted from raw reads with MiGEC, and CDR3 positions were determined with MiXCR. For each individual, recombination models were inferred using an EM algorithm with the repgenHMM and IGoR tools. The analysis of shared clonotypes was done with the tcR package in R, with sharing normalized by the product of cloneset sizes. To study raw recombination free of thymic and clonal selection effects, out-of-frame nonproductive sequences were analyzed. TCRdb applied fastp at Q25 and MiXCR to the public reads, then kept only in-frame beta chains. Rows with one shared CDR3 protein collapse into an entry with the most common genes and DNA. V and J calls and clone size were set by TCRdb, not the authors. The sample yields about 240,000 distinct CDR3 sequences; roughly 13% were counted once. 3.5% to 4.5% of the sample rests with the top ten.

The same data also went into a second study, on yellow fever vaccine responses in identical twins. In that second paper, the authors write: According to the authors, the vaccine-induced T cell response in identical twins seemed to be partly convergent and partly specific to each individual. In identical twins, the study followed T cell clones that responded to the vaccine with precision.

This clonotype was sampled from a woman aged 18-35 years in good health. The sample taken for sequencing was memory (CD45RO+) T cells sorted from blood. The sample's cell subset or site label, in plain terms: CD45RO+ enriched T cells. The rearranged segments are TRBV5-1 and TRBJ2-5, with TRBD2 perhaps the D gene, on 6 matching bases. The nucleotides read TGCGCCAGCAGCTTGGAGGGGACTGATAACCAATTCCACCAAGAGACCCAGTACTTC. This gives the protein CASSLEGTDNQFHQETQYF.